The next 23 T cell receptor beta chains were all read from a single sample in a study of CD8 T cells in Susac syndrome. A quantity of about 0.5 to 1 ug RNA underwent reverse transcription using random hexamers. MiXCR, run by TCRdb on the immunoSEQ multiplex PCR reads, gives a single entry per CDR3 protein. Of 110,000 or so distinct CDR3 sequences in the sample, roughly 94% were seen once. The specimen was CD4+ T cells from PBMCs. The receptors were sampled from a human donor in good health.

CDR3 sequence reads: CASSLTSRGIIGYTF. CDR3 DNA: TGTGCCAGCAGCCTAACGAGCCGGGGAATCATTGGCTACACCTTC. V gene TRBV6-5 combines with J gene TRBJ1-2; no clear D gene. This CDR3 has 15 residues. Germline lookup yields CDR1 MNHEY and CDR2 SVGAGI. V lost 6 bases to trimming and J lost 7 bases, with 21 bases between them.

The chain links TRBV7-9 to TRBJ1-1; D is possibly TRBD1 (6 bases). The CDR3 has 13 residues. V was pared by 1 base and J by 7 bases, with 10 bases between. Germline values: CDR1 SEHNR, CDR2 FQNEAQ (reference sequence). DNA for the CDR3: TGTGCCAGCAGCTTAGGAGGACAGCGTGAAGCTTTCTTT. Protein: CASSLGGQREAFF.

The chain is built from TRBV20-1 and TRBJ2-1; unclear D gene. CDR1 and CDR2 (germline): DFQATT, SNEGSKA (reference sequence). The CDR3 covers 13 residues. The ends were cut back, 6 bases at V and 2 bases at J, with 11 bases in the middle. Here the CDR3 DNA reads TGCAGTGCCCTCCCTATGACCTACAATGAGCAGTTCTTC. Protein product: CSALPMTYNEQFF.

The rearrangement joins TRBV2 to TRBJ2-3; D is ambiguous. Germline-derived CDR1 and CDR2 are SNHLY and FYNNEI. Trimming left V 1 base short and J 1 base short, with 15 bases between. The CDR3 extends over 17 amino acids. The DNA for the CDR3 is TGTGCCAGCAGTGAAGGCCCCTGGGTGGGTCGCACAGATACGCAGTATTTT. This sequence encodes CASSEGPWVGRTDTQYF.

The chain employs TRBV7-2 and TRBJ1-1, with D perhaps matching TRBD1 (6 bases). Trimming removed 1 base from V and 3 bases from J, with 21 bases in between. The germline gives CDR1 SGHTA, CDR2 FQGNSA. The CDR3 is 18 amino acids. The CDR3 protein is CASSLGGGPGDLDTEAFF. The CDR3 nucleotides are TGTGCCAGCAGCTTAGGAGGGGGGCCCGGGGACTTGGACACTGAAGCTTTCTTT.

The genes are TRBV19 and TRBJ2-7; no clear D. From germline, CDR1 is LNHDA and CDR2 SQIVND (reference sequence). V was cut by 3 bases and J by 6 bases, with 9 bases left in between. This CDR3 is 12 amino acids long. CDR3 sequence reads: CASSILSGEQYF. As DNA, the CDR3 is TGTGCCAGTAGTATCCTGTCAGGCGAGCAGTACTTC.

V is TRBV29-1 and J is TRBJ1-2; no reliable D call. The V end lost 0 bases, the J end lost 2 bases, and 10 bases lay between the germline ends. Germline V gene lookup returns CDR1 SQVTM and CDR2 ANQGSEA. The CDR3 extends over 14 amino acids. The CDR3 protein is CSVEEETANYGYTF. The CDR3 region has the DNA TGCAGCGTTGAAGAGGAAACAGCCAACTATGGCTACACCTTC.

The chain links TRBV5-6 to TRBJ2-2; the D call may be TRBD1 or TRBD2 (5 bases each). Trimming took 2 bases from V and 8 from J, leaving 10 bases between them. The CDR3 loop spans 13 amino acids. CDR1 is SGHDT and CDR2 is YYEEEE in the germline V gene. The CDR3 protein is CASSFVEGGELFF. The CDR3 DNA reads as TGTGCCAGCAGCTTTGTCGAGGGGGGGGAGCTGTTTTTT. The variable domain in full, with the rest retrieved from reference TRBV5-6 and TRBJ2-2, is DAGVTQSPTHLIKTRGQQVTLRCSPKSGHDTVSWYQQALGQGPQFIFQYYEEEERQRGNFPDRFSGHQFPNYSSELNVNALLLGDSALYLCASSFVEGGELFFGEGSRLTVL.

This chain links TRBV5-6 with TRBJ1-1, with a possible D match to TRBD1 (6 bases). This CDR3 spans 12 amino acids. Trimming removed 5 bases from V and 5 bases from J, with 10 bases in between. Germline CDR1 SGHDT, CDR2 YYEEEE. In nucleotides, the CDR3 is TGTGCCAGCAGTCCCGACAGGACTGAAGCTTTCTTT. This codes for CASSPDRTEAFF.

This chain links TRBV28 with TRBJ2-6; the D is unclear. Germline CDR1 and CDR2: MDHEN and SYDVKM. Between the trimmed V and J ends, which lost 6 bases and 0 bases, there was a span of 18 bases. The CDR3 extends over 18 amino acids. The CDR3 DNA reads TGTGCCAGCAGCTCCCGAAAGACAATCTTCTCTGGGGCCAACGTCCTGACTTTC. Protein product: CASSSRKTIFSGANVLTF.

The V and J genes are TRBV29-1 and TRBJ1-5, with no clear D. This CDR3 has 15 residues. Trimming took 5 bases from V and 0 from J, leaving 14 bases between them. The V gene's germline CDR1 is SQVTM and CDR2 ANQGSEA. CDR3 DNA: TGCAGCGTTCGGGCGGATCTCTATAGCAATCAGCCCCAGCATTTT. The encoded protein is CSVRADLYSNQPQHF.

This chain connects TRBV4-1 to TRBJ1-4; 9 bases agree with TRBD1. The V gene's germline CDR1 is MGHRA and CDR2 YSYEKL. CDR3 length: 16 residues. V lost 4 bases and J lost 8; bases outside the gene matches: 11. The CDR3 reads CASSLPTGTGREKLFF. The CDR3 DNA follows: TGCGCCAGCAGCCTCCCCACCGGGACAGGGAGGGAAAAACTGTTTTTT.

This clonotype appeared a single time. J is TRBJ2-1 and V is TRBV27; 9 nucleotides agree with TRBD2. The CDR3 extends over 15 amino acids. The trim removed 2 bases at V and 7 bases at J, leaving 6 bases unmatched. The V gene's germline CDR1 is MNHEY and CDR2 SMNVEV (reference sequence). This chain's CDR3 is CASSLISGSNNEQFF. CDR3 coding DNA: TGTGCCAGCAGTTTAATTAGCGGGAGTAATAATGAGCAGTTCTTC.

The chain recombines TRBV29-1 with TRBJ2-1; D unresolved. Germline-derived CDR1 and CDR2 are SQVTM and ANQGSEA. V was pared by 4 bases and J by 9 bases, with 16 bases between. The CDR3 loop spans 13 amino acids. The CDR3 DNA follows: TGCAGCGTTGGACCCACTGGGGTGACTGAGCAGTTCTTC. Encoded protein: CSVGPTGVTEQFF.

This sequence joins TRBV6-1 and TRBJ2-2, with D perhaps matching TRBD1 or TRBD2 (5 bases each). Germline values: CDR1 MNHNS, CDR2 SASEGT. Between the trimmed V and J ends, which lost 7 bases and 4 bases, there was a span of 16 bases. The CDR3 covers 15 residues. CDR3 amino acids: CASTLGDRLTGELFF. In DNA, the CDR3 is TGTGCCAGCACGTTGGGGGACCGACTCACCGGGGAGCTGTTTTTT.

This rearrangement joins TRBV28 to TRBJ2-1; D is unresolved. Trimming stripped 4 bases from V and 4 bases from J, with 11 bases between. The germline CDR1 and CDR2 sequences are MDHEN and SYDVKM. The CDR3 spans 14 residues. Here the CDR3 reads CASSSGGAYNEQFF. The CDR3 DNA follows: TGTGCCAGCAGTTCCGGCGGAGCATACAATGAGCAGTTCTTC.

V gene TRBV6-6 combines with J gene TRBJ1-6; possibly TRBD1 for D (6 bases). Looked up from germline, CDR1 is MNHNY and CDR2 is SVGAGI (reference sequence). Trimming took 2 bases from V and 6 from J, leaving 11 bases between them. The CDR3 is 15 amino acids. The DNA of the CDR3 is TGTGCCAGCAGTTACCTACAGGGAGTTAATTCACCCCTCCACTTT. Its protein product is CASSYLQGVNSPLHF.

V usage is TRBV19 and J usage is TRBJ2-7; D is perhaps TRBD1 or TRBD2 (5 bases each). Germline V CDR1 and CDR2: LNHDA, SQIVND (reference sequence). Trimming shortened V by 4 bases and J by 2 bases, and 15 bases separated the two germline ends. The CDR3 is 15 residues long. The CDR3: CASSTQSGRAYEQYF. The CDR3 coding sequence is TGTGCCAGTAGTACACAGAGCGGCAGGGCCTACGAGCAGTACTTC.

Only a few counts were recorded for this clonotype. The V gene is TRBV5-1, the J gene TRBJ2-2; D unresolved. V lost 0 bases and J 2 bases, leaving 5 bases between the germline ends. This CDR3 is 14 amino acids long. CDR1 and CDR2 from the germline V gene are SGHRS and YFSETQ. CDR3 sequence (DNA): TGCGCCAGCAGCTTGGAGCCCAACACCGGGGAGCTGTTTTTT. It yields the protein CASSLEPNTGELFF.

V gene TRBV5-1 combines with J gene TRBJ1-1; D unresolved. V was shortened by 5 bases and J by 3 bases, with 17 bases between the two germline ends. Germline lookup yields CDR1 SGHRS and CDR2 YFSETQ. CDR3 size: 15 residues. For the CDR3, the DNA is TGCGCCAGCAGTGTAATGGGAGAGGAGGACACTGAAGCTTTCTTT. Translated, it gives CASSVMGEEDTEAFF.

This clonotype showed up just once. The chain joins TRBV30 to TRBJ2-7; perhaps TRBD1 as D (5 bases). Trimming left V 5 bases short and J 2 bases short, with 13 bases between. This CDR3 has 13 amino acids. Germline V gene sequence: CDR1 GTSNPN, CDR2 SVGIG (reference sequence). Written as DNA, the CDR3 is TGTGCCTGGGCCGTGGGGCCAACCTACGAGCAGTACTTC. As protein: CAWAVGPTYEQYF.

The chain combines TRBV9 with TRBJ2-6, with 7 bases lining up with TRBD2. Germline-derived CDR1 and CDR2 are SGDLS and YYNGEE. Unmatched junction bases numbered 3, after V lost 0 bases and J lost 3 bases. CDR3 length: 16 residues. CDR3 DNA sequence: TGTGCCAGCAGCGTAGTGGCGGGGGTTGGGGCCAACGTCCTGACTTTC. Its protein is CASSVVAGVGANVLTF.

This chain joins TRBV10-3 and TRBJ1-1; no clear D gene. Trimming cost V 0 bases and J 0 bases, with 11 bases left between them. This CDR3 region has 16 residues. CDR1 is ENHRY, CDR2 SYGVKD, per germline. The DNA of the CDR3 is TGTGCCATCAGTGAGTCCCGGGGAGACATGAACACTGAAGCTTTCTTT. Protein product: CAISESRGDMNTEAFF.